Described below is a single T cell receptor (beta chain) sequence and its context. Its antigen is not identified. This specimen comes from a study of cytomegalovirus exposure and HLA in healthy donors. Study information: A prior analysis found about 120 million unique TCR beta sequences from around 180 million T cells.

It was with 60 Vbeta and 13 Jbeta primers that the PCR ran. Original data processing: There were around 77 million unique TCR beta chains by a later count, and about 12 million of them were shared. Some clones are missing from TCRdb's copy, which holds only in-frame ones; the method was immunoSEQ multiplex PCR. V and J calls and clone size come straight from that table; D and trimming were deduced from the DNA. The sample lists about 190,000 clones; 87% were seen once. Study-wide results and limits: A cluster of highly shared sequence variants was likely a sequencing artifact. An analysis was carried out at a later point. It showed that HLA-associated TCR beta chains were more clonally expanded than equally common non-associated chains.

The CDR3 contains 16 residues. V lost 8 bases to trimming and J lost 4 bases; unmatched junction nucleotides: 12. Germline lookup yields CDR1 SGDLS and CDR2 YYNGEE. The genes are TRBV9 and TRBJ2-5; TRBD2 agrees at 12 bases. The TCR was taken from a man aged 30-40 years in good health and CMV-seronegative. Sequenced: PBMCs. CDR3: CASSTSGGLNGETQYF. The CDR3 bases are TGTGCCAGTTCGACTAGCGGGGGCCTAAATGGAGAGACCCAGTACTTC.